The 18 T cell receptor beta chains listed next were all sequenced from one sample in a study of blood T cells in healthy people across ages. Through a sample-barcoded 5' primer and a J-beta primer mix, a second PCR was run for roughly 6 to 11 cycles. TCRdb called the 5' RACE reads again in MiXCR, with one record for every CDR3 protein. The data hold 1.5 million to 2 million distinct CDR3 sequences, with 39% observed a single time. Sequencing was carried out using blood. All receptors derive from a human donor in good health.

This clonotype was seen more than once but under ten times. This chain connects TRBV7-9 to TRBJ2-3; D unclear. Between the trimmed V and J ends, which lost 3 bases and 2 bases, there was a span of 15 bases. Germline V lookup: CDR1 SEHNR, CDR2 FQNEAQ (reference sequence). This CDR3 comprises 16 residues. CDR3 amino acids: CASSFALGSNTDTQYF. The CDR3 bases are TGTGCCAGCAGCTTCGCCCTAGGAAGTAACACAGATACGCAGTATTTT.

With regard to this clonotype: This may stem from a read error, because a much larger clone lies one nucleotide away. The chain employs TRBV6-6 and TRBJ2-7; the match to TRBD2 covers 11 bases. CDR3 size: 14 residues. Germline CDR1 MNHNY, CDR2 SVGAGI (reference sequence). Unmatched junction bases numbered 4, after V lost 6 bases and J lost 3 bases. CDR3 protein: CASRIAGGRYEQYF. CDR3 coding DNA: TGTGCCAGCAGGATAGCGGGGGGGCGCTACGAGCAGTACTTC.

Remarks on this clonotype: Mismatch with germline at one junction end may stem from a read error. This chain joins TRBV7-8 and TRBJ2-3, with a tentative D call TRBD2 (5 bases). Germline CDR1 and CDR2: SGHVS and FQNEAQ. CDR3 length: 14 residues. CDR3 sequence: CTSSLPLAVDTQYF. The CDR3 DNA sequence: TGTACCAGCAGCTTACCCCTAGCTGTAGATACGCAGTATTTT.

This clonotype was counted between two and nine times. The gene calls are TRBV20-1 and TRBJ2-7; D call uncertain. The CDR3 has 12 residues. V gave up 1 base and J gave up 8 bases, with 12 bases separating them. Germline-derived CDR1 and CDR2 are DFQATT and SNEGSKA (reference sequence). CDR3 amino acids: CSARGPDFQQYF. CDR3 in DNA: TGCAGTGCTAGAGGCCCCGATTTCCAGCAGTACTTC.

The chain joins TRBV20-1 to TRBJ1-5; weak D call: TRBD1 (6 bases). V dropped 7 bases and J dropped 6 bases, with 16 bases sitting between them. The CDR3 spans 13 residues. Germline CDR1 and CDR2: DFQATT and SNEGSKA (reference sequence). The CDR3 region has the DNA TGCAGTGGTTCGGGGGCGGAGGCTCAGCCCCAGCATTTT. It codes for CSGSGAEAQPQHF.

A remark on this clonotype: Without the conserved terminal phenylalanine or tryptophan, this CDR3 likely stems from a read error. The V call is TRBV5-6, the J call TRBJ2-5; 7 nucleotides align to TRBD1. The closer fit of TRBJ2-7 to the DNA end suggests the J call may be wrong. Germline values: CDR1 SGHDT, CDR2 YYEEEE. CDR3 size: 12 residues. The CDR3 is CASMGQTYEQYC. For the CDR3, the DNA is TGTGCCAGCATGGGACAGACCTACGAGCAGTACTGC.

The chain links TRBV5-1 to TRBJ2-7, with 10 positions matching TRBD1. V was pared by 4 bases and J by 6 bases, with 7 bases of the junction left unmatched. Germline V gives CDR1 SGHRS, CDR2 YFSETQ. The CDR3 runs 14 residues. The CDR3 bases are TGCGCCAGCAGCACCGGGGACAGGGGCGCCGAGCAGTACTTC. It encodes CASSTGDRGAEQYF.

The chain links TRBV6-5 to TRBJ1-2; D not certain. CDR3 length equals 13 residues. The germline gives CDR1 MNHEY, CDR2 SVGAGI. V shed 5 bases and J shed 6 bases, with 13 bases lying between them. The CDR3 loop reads CASSDNSRDGYTF. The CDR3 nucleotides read TGTGCCAGCAGTGATAATTCAAGGGATGGCTACACCTTC.

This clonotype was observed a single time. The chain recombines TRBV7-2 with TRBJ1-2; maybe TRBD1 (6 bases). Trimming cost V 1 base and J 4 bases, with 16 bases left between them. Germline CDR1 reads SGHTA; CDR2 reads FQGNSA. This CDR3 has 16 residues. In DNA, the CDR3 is TGTGCCAGCAGCTTAGGAGGGACAAGTGGGTCCTATGGCTACACCTTC. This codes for CASSLGGTSGSYGYTF.

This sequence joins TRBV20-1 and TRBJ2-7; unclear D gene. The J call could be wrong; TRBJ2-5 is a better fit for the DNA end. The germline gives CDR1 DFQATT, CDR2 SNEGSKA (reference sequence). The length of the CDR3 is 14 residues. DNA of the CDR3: TGCAGTGCTAGTATGGGAAGGTTTAGGGAGACCCAGTACTTC. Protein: CSASMGRFRETQYF.

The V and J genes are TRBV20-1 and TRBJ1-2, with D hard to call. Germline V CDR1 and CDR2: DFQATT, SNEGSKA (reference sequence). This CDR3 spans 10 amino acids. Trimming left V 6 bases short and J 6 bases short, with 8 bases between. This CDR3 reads CSADEHGYTF. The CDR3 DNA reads TGCAGTGCCGATGAGCATGGCTACACCTTC.

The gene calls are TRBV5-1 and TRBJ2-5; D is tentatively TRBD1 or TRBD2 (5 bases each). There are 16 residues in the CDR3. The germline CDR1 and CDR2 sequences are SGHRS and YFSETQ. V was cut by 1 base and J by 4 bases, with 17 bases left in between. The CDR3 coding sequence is TGCGCCAGCAGCTTGTCCAGGGACGCTTCTCGAGAGACCCAGTACTTC. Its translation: CASSLSRDASRETQYF. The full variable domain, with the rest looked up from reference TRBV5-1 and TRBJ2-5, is KAGVTQTPRYLIKTRGQQVTLSCSPISGHRSVSWYQQTPGQGLQFLFEYFSETQRNKGNFPGRFSGRQFSNSRSEMNVSTLELGDSALYLCASSLSRDASRETQYFGPGTRLLVL.

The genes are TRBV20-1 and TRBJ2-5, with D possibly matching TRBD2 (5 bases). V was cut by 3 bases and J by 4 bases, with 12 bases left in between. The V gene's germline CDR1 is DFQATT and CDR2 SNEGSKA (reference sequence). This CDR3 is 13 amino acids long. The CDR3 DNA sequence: TGCAGTGCTAGGTTAGAGGGTAGAGAGACCCAGTACTTC. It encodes CSARLEGRETQYF.

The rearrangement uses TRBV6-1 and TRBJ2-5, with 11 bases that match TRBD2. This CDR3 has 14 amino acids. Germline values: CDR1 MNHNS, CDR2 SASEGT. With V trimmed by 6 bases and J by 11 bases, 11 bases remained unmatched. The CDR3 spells CASSPTSGAREQYF. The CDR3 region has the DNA TGTGCCAGCAGCCCGACTAGCGGGGCGCGGGAGCAGTACTTC.

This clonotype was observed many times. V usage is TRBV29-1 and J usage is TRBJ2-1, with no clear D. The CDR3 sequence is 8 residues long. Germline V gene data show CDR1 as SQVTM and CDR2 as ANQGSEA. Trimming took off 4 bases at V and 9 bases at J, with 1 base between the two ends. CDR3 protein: CSVGEQFF. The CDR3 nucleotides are TGCAGCGTTGGTGAGCAGTTCTTC.

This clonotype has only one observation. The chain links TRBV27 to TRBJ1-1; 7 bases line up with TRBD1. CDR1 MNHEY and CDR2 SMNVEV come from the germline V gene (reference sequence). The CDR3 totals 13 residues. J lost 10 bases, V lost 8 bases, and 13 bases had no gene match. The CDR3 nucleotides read TGTGCCAGCCAACAGGGGATCGGCTTTGGAGCTTTCTTT. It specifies CASQQGIGFGAFF.

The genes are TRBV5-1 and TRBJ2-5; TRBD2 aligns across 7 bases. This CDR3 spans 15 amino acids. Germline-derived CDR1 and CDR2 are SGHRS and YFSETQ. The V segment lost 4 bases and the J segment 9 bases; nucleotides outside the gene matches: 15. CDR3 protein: CASSPETSVVMPQYF. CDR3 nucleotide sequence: TGCGCCAGCAGCCCCGAAACTAGCGTCGTTATGCCCCAGTACTTC. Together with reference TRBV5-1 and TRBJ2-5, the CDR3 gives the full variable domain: KAGVTQTPRYLIKTRGQQVTLSCSPISGHRSVSWYQQTPGQGLQFLFEYFSETQRNKGNFPGRFSGRQFSNSRSEMNVSTLELGDSALYLCASSPETSVVMPQYFGPGTRLLVL.

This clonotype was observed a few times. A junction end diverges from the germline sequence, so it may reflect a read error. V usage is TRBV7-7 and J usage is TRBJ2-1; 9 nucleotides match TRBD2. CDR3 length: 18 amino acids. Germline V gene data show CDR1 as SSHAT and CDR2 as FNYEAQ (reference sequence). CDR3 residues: CASSPWASGELTYNEQFF. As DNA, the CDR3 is TGTGCTAGCAGCCCTTGGGCTAGCGGGGAGCTTACCTACAATGAGCAGTTCTTC. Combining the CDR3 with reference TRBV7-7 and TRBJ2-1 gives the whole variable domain GAGVSQSPRYKVTKRGQDVTLRCDPISSHATLYWYQQALGQGPEFLTYFNYEAQPDKSGLPSDRFSAERPEGSISTLTIQRTEQRDSAMYRCASSPWASGELTYNEQFFGPGTRLTVL.